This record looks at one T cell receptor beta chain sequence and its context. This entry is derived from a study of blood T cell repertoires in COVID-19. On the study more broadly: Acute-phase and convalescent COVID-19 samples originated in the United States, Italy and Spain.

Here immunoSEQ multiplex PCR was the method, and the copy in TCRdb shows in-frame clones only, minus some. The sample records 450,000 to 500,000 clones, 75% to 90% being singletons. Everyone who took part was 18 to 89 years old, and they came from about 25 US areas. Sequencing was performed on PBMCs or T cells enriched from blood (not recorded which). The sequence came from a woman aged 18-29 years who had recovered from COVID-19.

CDR3 coding DNA: TGTGCCAGCAGCCCGGGACACCTCACTGAAGCTTTCTTT. Encoded protein: CASSPGHLTEAFF. The gene calls are TRBV12-3 or TRBV12-4 and TRBJ1-1; TRBD1 is a possible D gene (6 bases). The CDR3 sequence is 13 residues long. The germline V and J ends were trimmed by 6 bases and 4 bases, with 12 bases remaining between them.